A selection of T cell receptor beta chains follows, all from one sample in a study of cytomegalovirus exposure and HLA in healthy donors. Profiled with immunoSEQ multiplex PCR; TCRdb holds only in-frame clones, not every one. The sample lists about 150,000 clones; around 79% were seen once. Sample: PBMCs. Receptors originate from a man aged 30 to 45 in good health and CMV-seropositive. CDR3s include the opening cysteine and the closing phenylalanine or tryptophan. Each record gives: D gene, J gene, clone size, V gene, CDR3 protein, CDR3 DNA. A D gene is named only where the DNA matches it firmly. Clone size appears in some rows only: once, few, many, or a class for an expanded clone.

>.|TRBJ2-7|.|TRBV6-1
CASSGQNYEQYF
TGTGCCAGCAGTGGACAGAACTACGAGCAGTACTTC
>.|TRBJ1-3|few|TRBV7-2
CASSKQGGAGNTIYF
TGTGCCAGCAGTAAACAGGGTGGCGCTGGAAACACCATATATTTT
>.|TRBJ1-5|once|TRBV5-6
CASSLGRGNSNQPQHF
TGTGCCAGCAGCTTGGGGCGGGGGAATAGCAATCAGCCCCAGCATTTT
>TRBD1|TRBJ2-2|.|TRBV18
CASSPDRAGPGELFF
TGTGCCAGCTCACCAGACAGGGCGGGCCCCGGGGAGCTGTTTTTT
>.|TRBJ1-1|.|TRBV25-1
CASPSSSMNTEAFF
TGTGCCAGCCCGTCCTCGAGCATGAACACTGAAGCTTTCTTT
>.|TRBJ1-6|.|TRBV10-3
CAISGGTGQGSPLHF
TGTGCCATCAGTGGGGGGACTGGGCAGGGATCACCCCTCCACTTT
>TRBD1|TRBJ2-1|.|TRBV6-5
CASRTGANEQFF
TGTGCCAGCAGAACAGGGGCTAATGAGCAGTTCTTC
>.|TRBJ1-3|.|TRBV10-3
CAITEQDLSGNTIYF
TGTGCCATCACTGAACAGGACCTCTCTGGAAACACCATATATTTT
>TRBD1|TRBJ2-7|.|TRBV15
CATSRERGQAYEQYF
TGTGCCACCAGCAGAGAAAGGGGGCAGGCCTACGAGCAGTACTTC
>.|TRBJ1-5|.|TRBV7-9
CASSLGGTGQPQHF
TGTGCCAGCAGCTTAGGCGGGACGGGCCAGCCCCAGCATTTT
>TRBD1|TRBJ1-5|.|TRBV7-6
CASSLTETGGDQPQHF
TGTGCCAGCAGCTTAACGGAGACAGGGGGGGATCAGCCCCAGCATTTT
>TRBD1|TRBJ2-1|once|TRBV10-2
CASSDPTGETYNEQFF
TGCGCCAGCAGTGACCCAACAGGGGAGACATACAATGAGCAGTTCTTC
>.|TRBJ2-1|.|TRBV15
CATSRGNSYNEQFF
TGTGCCACCAGCAGAGGAAACAGCTACAATGAGCAGTTCTTC
>.|TRBJ1-5|.|TRBV18
CASSLGERMGPQHF
TGTGCCAGCTCACTAGGGGAAAGAATGGGGCCCCAGCATTTT
>.|TRBJ2-3|.|TRBV6-6
CASSVTESTDTQYF
TGTGCCAGCAGTGTTACAGAATCCACAGATACGCAGTATTTT
>.|TRBJ1-2|.|TRBV5-6
CASSLPLTARGTTNGYTF
TGTGCCAGCAGCCTGCCTTTAACGGCCAGGGGCACGACGAATGGCTACACCTTC
>TRBD1|TRBJ1-2|.|TRBV15
CATSPDRVLSYGYTF
TGTGCCACCAGCCCAGACAGGGTGTTGAGCTATGGCTACACCTTC
>TRBD1|TRBJ2-1|.|TRBV28
CASGPQGLTYNEQFF
TGTGCCAGCGGGCCACAGGGGCTAACCTACAATGAGCAGTTCTTC
>.|TRBJ2-1|.|TRBV7-9
CASSLAGGTEQFF
TGTGCCAGCAGCTTAGCGGGGGGGACAGAGCAGTTCTTC
>.|TRBJ2-5|.|TRBV29-1
CSVEAGLETQYF
TGCAGCGTTGAAGCAGGGTTGGAGACCCAGTACTTC
>.|TRBJ1-1|few|TRBV27
CASRYLQRNTEAFF
TGTGCCAGCAGATACCTACAGAGGAACACTGAAGCTTTCTTT
>TRBD1|TRBJ2-5|.|TRBV6-5
CASSRDRENQETQYF
TGTGCCAGCAGCCGGGACAGGGAGAACCAAGAGACCCAGTACTTC
>.|TRBJ1-2|.|TRBV7-2
CASSFEGNYGYTF
TGTGCCAGCAGCTTCGAGGGAAACTATGGCTACACCTTC
>.|TRBJ2-7|.|TRBV11-2
CASSLVFPLRGSGRLEQYF
TGTGCCAGCAGCTTAGTTTTCCCCTTGCGGGGTTCCGGTCGATTAGAGCAGTACTTC
>.|TRBJ2-7|.|TRBV14
CASSQWDSGPYEQYF
TGTGCCAGCAGCCAATGGGACAGCGGGCCGTACGAGCAGTACTTC
>.|TRBJ2-1|.|TRBV27
CASTGSGSGIDEQFF
TGTGCCAGCACGGGGAGCGGATCTGGTATTGATGAGCAGTTCTTC
>TRBD2|TRBJ2-1|.|TRBV7-2
CASSLGLAVGNEQFF
TGTGCCAGCAGCTTGGGACTAGCGGTGGGCAATGAGCAGTTCTTC
>.|TRBJ2-7|.|TRBV5-6
CASSPGTRFYEQYF
TGTGCCAGCAGCCCCGGGACACGCTTCTACGAGCAGTACTTC
>.|TRBJ1-5|.|TRBV6-7
CASSYRVARGWAEANQPQHF
TGTGCCAGCAGTTATAGGGTTGCCAGGGGATGGGCAGAAGCAAATCAGCCCCAGCATTTT
>TRBD1|TRBJ1-2|once|TRBV4-1
CASSQAIDRVNTF
TGCGCCAGCAGCCAAGCTATAGACAGGGTGAACACCTTC
>.|TRBJ2-7|.|TRBV7-7
CASSLSTATYEQYF
TGTGCTAGCAGCTTATCGACAGCAACCTACGAGCAGTACTTC
>.|TRBJ1-3|.|TRBV5-4
CASSLGGAPRGTIYF
TGTGCCAGCAGCTTAGGGGGTGCTCCCCGAGGGACCATATATTTT
>.|TRBJ2-3|.|TRBV6-6
CASSYTGSTDTQYF
TGTGCCAGCAGTTATACGGGGTCCACAGATACGCAGTATTTT
>.|TRBJ2-7|.|TRBV11-1
CASTRRGTYEQYF
TGTGCCAGCACCCGCCGGGGTACCTACGAGCAGTACTTC
>.|TRBJ1-1|.|TRBV11-2
CASSLARNTEAFF
TGTGCCAGCAGCTTAGCCAGGAACACTGAAGCTTTCTTT
>.|TRBJ1-6|.|TRBV14
CANSQGARSPLHF
TGTGCCAACAGCCAAGGGGCCCGGTCACCCCTCCACTTT
>.|TRBJ1-1|few|TRBV28
CASTLLREYWTEAFF
TGTGCCAGCACCCTATTGAGGGAATATTGGACTGAAGCTTTCTTT
>.|TRBJ2-3|.|TRBV9
CASSVGDISPDTQYF
TGTGCCAGCAGCGTAGGGGACATATCCCCAGATACGCAGTATTTT
>TRBD1|TRBJ1-1|few|TRBV30
CACPTSDRVDTEAFF
TGTGCCTGCCCAACCTCGGACAGGGTGGACACTGAAGCTTTCTTT
>TRBD2|TRBJ2-1|.|TRBV19
CASSRSGGTYNEQFF
TGTGCCAGTAGTCGGTCGGGAGGCACCTACAATGAGCAGTTCTTC
>.|TRBJ2-5|.|TRBV27
CASSWQAGHQETQYF
TGTGCCAGCAGTTGGCAAGCGGGCCACCAAGAGACCCAGTACTTC
>.|TRBJ2-2|.|TRBV9
CASSVEVEMNTGELFF
TGTGCCAGCAGCGTAGAGGTGGAGATGAACACCGGGGAGCTGTTTTTT
>.|TRBJ2-7|.|TRBV5-4
CASSLEGRAREQYF
TGTGCCAGCAGCTTAGAAGGCAGGGCGAGGGAGCAGTACTTC
>TRBD2|TRBJ2-1|.|TRBV7-2
CASSLLANGQFF
TGTGCCAGCAGCCTACTAGCGAATGGGCAGTTCTTC
>TRBD2|TRBJ2-3|.|TRBV9
CASSPLPSGRNTDTQYF
TGTGCCAGCAGCCCTCTTCCTAGCGGGAGAAACACAGATACGCAGTATTTT
>TRBD2|TRBJ2-5|.|TRBV5-4
CASSSRPLAGQETQYF
TGTGCCAGCAGCTCGCGACCTCTAGCGGGACAAGAGACCCAGTACTTC
>.|TRBJ1-5|.|TRBV19
CASSIWGPNQPQHF
TGTGCCAGTAGTATATGGGGGCCGAATCAGCCCCAGCATTTT
>.|TRBJ2-5|few|TRBV19
CASTQRGETQYF
TGTGCCAGTACCCAACGAGGAGAGACCCAGTACTTC
>.|TRBJ1-1|.|TRBV5-6
CASSLRASREAFF
TGTGCCAGCAGCCTTAGGGCGAGTCGGGAGGCTTTCTTT
>.|TRBJ1-1|.|TRBV2
CASSEDGDLEAFF
TGTGCCAGCAGTGAAGATGGTGATCTAGAAGCTTTCTTT
>.|TRBJ2-5|.|TRBV9
CASSVVGAGEETQYF
TGTGCCAGCAGCGTAGTAGGGGCAGGGGAAGAGACCCAGTACTTC